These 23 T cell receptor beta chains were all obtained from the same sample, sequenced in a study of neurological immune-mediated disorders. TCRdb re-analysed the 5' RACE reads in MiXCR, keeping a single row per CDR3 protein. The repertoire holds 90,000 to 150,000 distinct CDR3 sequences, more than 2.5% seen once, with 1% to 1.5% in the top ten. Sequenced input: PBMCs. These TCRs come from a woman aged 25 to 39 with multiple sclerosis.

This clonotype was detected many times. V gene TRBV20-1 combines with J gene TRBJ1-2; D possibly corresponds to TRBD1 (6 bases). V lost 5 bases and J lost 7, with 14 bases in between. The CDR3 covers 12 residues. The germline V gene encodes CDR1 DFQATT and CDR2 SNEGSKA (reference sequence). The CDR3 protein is CSAGGRSSGYTF. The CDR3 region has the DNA TGCAGTGCTGGGGGGCGCAGTTCTGGCTACACCTTC.

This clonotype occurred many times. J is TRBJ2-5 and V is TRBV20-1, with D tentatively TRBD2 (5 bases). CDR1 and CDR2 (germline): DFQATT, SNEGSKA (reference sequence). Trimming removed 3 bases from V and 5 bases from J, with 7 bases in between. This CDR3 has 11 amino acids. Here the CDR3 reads CSASGVETQYF. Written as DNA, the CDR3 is TGCAGTGCTAGCGGGGTGGAGACCCAGTACTTC.

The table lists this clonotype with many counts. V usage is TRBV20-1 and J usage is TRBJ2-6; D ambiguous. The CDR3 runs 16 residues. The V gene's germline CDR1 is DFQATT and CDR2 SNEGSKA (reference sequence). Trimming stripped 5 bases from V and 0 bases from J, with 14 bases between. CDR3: CSAETDGASGANVLTF. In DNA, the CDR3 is TGCAGTGCTGAGACCGACGGAGCCTCTGGGGCCAACGTCCTGACTTTC.

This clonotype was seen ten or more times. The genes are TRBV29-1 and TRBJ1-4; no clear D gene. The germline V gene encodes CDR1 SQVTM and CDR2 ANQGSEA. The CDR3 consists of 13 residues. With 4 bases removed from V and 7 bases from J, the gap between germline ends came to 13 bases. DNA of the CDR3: TGCAGCGTTGTAGCACAAGTGGGTGAAAAACTGTTTTTT. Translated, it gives CSVVAQVGEKLFF. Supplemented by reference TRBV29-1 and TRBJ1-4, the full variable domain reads SAVISQKPSRDICQRGTSLTIQCQVDSQVTMMFWYRQQPGQSLTLIATANQGSEATYESGFVIDKFPISRPNLTFSTLTVSNMSPEDSSIYLCSVVAQVGEKLFFGSGTQLSVL.

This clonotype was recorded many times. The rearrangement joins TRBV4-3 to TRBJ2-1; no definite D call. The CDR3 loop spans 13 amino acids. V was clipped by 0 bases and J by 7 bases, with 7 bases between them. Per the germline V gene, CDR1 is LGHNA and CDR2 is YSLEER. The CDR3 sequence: CASSQEVWNEQFF. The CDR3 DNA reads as TGCGCCAGCAGCCAAGAGGTATGGAATGAGCAGTTCTTC.

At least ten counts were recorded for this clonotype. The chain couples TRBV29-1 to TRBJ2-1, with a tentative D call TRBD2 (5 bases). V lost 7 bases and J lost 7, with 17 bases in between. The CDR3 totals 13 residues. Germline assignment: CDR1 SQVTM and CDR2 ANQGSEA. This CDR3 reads CSGLRGSQNEQFF. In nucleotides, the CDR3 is TGCAGCGGACTACGCGGAAGTCAGAATGAGCAGTTCTTC.

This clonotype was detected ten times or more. The CDR3 DNA reads TGCAGTGGGGGGACAGGGGGCCGCAACGAGCAGTACTTC. This gives the protein CSGGTGGRNEQYF. The rearrangement links TRBV20-1 to TRBJ2-7, with 12 bases lining up with TRBD1. V lost 7 bases to trimming and J lost 5 bases; unmatched junction nucleotides: 6. The CDR3 consists of 13 residues. Germline loops: CDR1 DFQATT, CDR2 SNEGSKA (reference sequence).

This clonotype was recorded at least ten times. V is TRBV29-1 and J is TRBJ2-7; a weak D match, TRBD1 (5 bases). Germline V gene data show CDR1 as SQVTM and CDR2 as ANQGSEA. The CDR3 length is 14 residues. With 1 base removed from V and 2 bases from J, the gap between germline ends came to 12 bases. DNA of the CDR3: TGCAGCGTTGAAGTGTGGGGCCAGGCCTACGAGCAGTACTTC. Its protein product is CSVEVWGQAYEQYF.

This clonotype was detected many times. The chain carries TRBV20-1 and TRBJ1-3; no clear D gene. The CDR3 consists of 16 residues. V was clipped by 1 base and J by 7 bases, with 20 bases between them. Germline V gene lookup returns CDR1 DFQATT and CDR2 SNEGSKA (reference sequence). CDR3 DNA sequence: TGCAGTGCTAGAGTTCCCGGCGGACCCGGAGGTAACACCATATATTTT. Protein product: CSARVPGGPGGNTIYF.

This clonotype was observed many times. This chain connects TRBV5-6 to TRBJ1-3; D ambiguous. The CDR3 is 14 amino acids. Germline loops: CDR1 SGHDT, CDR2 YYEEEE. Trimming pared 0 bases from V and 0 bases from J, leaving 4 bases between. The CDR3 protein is CASSLGDSGNTIYF. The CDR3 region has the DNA TGTGCCAGCAGCTTGGGTGACTCTGGAAACACCATATATTTT.

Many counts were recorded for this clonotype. DNA for the CDR3: TGCGCCAGCAGCCTTTGGACAGGGGCGAATGAGCAGTTCTTC. It translates to CASSLWTGANEQFF. The chain combines TRBV5-1 with TRBJ2-1; 9 bases align to TRBD1. V lost 4 bases and J lost 7; bases outside the gene matches: 6. CDR1 is SGHRS and CDR2 is YFSETQ in the germline V gene. This CDR3 comprises 14 residues.

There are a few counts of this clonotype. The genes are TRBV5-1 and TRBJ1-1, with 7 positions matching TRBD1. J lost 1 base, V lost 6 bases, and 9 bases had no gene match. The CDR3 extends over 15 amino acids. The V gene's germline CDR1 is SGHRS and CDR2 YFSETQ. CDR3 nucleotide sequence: TGCGCCAGCAACAATGTGGGGACAGAGAACACTGAAGCTTTCTTT. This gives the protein CASNNVGTENTEAFF. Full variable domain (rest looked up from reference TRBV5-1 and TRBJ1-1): KAGVTQTPRYLIKTRGQQVTLSCSPISGHRSVSWYQQTPGQGLQFLFEYFSETQRNKGNFPGRFSGRQFSNSRSEMNVSTLELGDSALYLCASNNVGTENTEAFFGQGTRLTVV.

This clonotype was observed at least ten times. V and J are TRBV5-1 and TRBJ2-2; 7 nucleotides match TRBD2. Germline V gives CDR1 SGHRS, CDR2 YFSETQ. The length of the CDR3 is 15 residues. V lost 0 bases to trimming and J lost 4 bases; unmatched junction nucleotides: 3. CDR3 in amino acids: CASSLALAVTGELFF. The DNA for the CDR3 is TGCGCCAGCAGCTTGGCTCTAGCGGTCACCGGGGAGCTGTTTTTT.

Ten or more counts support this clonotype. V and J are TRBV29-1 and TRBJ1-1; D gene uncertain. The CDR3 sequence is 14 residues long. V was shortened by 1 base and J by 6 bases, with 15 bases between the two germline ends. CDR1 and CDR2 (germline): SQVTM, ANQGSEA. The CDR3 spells CSVEGYVREPEAFF. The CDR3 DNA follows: TGCAGCGTTGAAGGATACGTCCGCGAACCTGAAGCTTTCTTT.

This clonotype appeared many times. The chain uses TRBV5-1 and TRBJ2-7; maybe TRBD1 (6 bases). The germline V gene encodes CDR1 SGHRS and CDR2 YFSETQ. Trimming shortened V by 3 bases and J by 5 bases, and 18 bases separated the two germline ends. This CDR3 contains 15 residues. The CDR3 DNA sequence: TGCGCCAGCAGCTATAAACAGGGAGTACTCCACGAGCAGTACTTC. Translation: CASSYKQGVLHEQYF.

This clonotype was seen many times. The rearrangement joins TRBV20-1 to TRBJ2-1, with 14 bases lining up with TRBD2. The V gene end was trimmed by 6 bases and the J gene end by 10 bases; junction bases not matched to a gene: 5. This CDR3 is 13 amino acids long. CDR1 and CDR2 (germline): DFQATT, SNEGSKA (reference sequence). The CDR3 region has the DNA TGCAGTGCGGAGGGACTAGCGGGGGACGAGCAGTTCTTC. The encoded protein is CSAEGLAGDEQFF.

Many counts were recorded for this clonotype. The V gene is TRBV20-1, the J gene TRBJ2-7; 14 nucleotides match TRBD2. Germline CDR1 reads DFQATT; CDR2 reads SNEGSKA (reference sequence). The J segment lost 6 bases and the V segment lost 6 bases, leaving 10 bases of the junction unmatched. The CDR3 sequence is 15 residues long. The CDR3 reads CSAPDDGLAGGEQYF. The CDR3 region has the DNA TGCAGTGCCCCGGACGACGGACTAGCGGGAGGCGAGCAGTACTTC.

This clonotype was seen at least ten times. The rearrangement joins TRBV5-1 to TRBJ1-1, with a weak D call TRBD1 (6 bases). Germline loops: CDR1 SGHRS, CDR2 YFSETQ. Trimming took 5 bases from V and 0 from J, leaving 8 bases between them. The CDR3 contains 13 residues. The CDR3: CASRGQMNTEAFF. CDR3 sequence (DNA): TGCGCCAGCAGAGGACAGATGAACACTGAAGCTTTCTTT.

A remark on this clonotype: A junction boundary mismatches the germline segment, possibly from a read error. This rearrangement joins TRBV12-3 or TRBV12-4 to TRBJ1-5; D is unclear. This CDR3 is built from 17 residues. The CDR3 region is CASSLAFRGISNKTQNF. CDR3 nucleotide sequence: TGTGCCAGCAGTTTGGCCTTTAGAGGGATTAGCAATAAGACCCAGAATTTT.

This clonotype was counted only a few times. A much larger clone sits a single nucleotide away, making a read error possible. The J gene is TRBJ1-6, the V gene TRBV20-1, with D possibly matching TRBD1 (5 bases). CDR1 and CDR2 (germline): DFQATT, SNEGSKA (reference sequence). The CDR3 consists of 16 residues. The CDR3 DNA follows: TGCAGTGCTAGAGAGGTCGGAGACAGCGATAATTCACCCCTCAACTTT. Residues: CSAREVGDSDNSPLNF.

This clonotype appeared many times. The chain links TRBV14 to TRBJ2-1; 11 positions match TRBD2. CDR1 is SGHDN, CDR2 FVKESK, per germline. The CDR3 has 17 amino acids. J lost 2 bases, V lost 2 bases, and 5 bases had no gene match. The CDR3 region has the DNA TGTGCCAGCAGCCAAACTAGCGGGAGCGTGACCTACAATGAGCAGTTCTTC. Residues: CASSQTSGSVTYNEQFF.

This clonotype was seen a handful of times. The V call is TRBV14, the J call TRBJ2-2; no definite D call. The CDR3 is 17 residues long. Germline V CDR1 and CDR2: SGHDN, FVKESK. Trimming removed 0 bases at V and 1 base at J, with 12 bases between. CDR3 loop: CASSQDPWSVNTGELFF. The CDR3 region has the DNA TGTGCCAGCAGCCAAGATCCCTGGAGCGTGAACACCGGGGAGCTGTTTTTT.

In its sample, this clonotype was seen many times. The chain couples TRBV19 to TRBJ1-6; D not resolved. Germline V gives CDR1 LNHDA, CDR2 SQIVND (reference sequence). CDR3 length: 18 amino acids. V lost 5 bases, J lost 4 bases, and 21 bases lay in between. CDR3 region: CASSWRADLQIYNSPLHF. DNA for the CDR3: TGTGCCAGTAGTTGGAGGGCTGATCTCCAAATTTATAATTCACCCCTCCACTTT.